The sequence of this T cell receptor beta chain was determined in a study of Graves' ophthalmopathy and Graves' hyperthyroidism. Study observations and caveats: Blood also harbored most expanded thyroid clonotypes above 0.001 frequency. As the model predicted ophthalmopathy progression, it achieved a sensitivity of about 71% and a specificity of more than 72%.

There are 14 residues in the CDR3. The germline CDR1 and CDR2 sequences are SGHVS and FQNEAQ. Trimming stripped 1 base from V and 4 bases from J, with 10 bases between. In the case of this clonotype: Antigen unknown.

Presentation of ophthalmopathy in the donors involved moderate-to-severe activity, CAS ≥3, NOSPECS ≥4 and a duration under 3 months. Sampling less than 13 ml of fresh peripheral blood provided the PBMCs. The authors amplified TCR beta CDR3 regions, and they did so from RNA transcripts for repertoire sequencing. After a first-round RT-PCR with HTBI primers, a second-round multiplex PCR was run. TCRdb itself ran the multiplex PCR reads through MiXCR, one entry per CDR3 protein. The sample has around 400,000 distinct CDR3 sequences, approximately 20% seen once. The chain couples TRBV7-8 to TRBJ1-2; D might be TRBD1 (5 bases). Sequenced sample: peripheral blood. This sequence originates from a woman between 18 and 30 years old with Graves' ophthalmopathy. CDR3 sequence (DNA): TGTGCCAGCAGCTTAGTTCCCGGGACCTATGGCTACACCTTC. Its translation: CASSLVPGTYGYTF.